A single sample gave rise to the 27 T cell receptor beta chains below, sequenced in a study of T cell responses to AZD1222 COVID-19 vaccine. Assay: immunoSEQ multiplex PCR; the TCRdb copy retains only in-frame clones and omits some. The sample carries 90,000 to 110,000 clones, 87% recorded once. Sequences were derived from peripheral blood, sampled on day 0 of AZD1222 vaccination. These receptors all stem from an adult in good health.

This clone was seen a handful of times. The chain is built from TRBV10-1 and TRBJ2-1; D gene unclear. The V and J ends lost 6 bases and 5 bases respectively, with 14 bases between them. This CDR3 is 14 amino acids long. Looked up from germline, CDR1 is WNHNN and CDR2 is SYGVQD (reference sequence). The CDR3 protein is CASSPIANDNEQFF. Written as DNA, the CDR3 is TGCGCCAGCAGCCCTATCGCCAATGACAATGAGCAGTTCTTC.

The chain is built from TRBV29-1 and TRBJ2-7; 8 positions agree with TRBD2. After removal of 5 bases from V and 2 bases from J, the junction contained 2 bases not matched to a gene. CDR3 size: 12 residues. From germline, CDR1 is SQVTM and CDR2 ANQGSEA. The CDR3 bases are TGCAGCGTTACTAGCGGTCCCTACGAGCAGTACTTC. It specifies CSVTSGPYEQYF.

V is TRBV2 and J is TRBJ2-7, with no clear D. V lost 5 bases and J 7 bases, leaving 15 bases between the germline ends. Germline CDR1 reads SNHLY; CDR2 reads FYNNEI. The CDR3 length is 13 residues. The CDR3 DNA reads TGTGCCAGCAGTCTTTCCCTCGGTGGGGAGCAGTACTTC. Its protein product is CASSLSLGGEQYF.

This clone has just one count. The chain links TRBV4-2 to TRBJ1-4; D might be TRBD1 (5 bases). The V end lost 3 bases, the J end lost 3 bases, and 11 bases lay between the germline ends. The CDR3 consists of 15 residues. Germline CDR1 is LGHNA and CDR2 is YNFKEQ. CDR3 in DNA: TGTGCCAGCAGCCAGAGACAGTTACCTAATGAAAAACTGTTTTTT. It specifies CASSQRQLPNEKLFF.

The V gene is TRBV9, the J gene TRBJ2-2; D remains ambiguous. This CDR3 is 14 amino acids long. The V gene lost 0 bases and the J gene lost 5 bases, with 8 bases spanning the gap. Germline CDR1 reads SGDLS; CDR2 reads YYNGEE. The DNA for the CDR3 is TGTGCCAGCAGCGTAGCATATCGTACCGGGGAGCTGTTTTTT. Protein: CASSVAYRTGELFF.

V usage is TRBV6-6 and J usage is TRBJ1-1; the match to TRBD1 covers 8 bases. Germline V gene lookup returns CDR1 MNHNY and CDR2 SVGAGI (reference sequence). V lost 5 bases and J lost 5; bases outside the gene matches: 16. The CDR3 extends over 17 amino acids. The CDR3 DNA sequence: TGTGCCAGCAGTCAACAGGGGGGAGGGTCCGTAAGGACTGAAGCTTTCTTT. This translates into CASSQQGGGSVRTEAFF.

The J gene is TRBJ2-3, the V gene TRBV28, with 7 nucleotides matching TRBD2. The germline V gene has CDR1 MDHEN and CDR2 SYDVKM. Trimming at V came to 7 bases and at J to 2 bases, leaving 12 bases not matched to a gene. The CDR3 is made up of 16 amino acids. The CDR3 sequence: CASKGRGHPPTDTQYF. As DNA, the CDR3 is TGTGCCAGCAAGGGGAGGGGCCACCCCCCCACAGATACGCAGTATTTT.

The chain joins TRBV10-2 to TRBJ1-2; unclear D gene. Germline V gene sequence: CDR1 WSHSY, CDR2 SAAADI. The CDR3 has 16 amino acids. Trimming took 3 bases from V and 0 from J, leaving 14 bases between them. Written as DNA, the CDR3 is TGCGCCAGCAGTGAAAAGGTAGATGTGGCTAACTATGGCTACACCTTC. Protein sequence: CASSEKVDVANYGYTF.

The chain uses TRBV24-1 and TRBJ2-3; 15 positions match TRBD2. The V gene end was trimmed by 10 bases and the J gene end by 2 bases; junction bases not matched to a gene: 12. The germline gives CDR1 KGHDR, CDR2 SFDVKD. The CDR3 totals 18 residues. The CDR3 region is CATGLAGGPITDTDTQYF. CDR3 sequence (DNA): TGTGCCACGGGACTAGCGGGGGGTCCCATCACCGACACAGATACGCAGTATTTT.

The chain links TRBV9 to TRBJ2-2, with a possible D match to TRBD2 (5 bases). The CDR3 extends over 17 amino acids. Germline loops: CDR1 SGDLS, CDR2 YYNGEE. Trimming pared 4 bases from V and 6 bases from J, leaving 22 bases between. CDR3 amino acids: CASSSLSPREDSGELFF. The CDR3 coding sequence is TGTGCCAGCAGCTCCTTGTCCCCCCGGGAAGACTCCGGGGAGCTGTTTTTT.

The rearrangement joins TRBV12-5 to TRBJ1-5; D is unclear. From germline, CDR1 is LGHNT and CDR2 FRNRAP. The CDR3 runs to 15 residues. CDR3 region: CAGVWEEGYWQPQHF. CDR3 DNA sequence: TGTGCCGGGGTATGGGAGGAGGGCTATTGGCAGCCCCAGCATTTT.

The V and J genes are TRBV5-1 and TRBJ2-5, with D maybe TRBD1 (6 bases). V was clipped by 3 bases and J by 5 bases, with 11 bases between them. There are 13 residues in the CDR3. Germline V CDR1 and CDR2: SGHRS, YFSETQ. The CDR3 bases are TGCGCCAGCAGCTCAGGGGCGGAGGAGACCCAGTACTTC. Translating gives CASSSGAEETQYF.

The gene calls are TRBV4-3 and TRBJ2-5; tentatively, D is TRBD1 (6 bases). V dropped 5 bases and J dropped 4 bases, with 20 bases sitting between them. Germline CDR1 LGHNA, CDR2 YSLEER. This CDR3 has 16 residues. CDR3 DNA: TGCGCCAGCAGCTGGGGCGGGTCGCAGGGGCGAGAGACCCAGTACTTC. Amino acids: CASSWGGSQGRETQYF.

The rearrangement joins TRBV4-1 to TRBJ2-3; 9 nucleotides agree with TRBD2. V was clipped by 1 base and J by 6 bases; unmatched bases: 5. The length of the CDR3 is 15 residues. The germline V gene has CDR1 MGHRA and CDR2 YSYEKL. In nucleotides, the CDR3 is TGCGCCAGCAGCCAAGTAGCGGGGGCGGGGGATACGCAGTATTTT. Its translation is CASSQVAGAGDTQYF.

This chain links TRBV7-3 with TRBJ2-5; 9 positions match TRBD1. The CDR3 length is 15 residues. Germline V gives CDR1 SGHTA, CDR2 FQGTGA. V dropped 3 bases and J dropped 3; count of bases not matched to a gene: 5. DNA of the CDR3: TGTGCCAGCAGCTTGGGTGGGGACAGGGAAGAGACCCAGTACTTC. Encoded protein: CASSLGGDREETQYF.

The chain is built from TRBV7-3 and TRBJ1-1; TRBD1 matches at 11 bases. Germline lookup yields CDR1 SGHTA and CDR2 FQGTGA. The trim removed 5 bases at V and 4 bases at J, leaving 6 bases unmatched. The CDR3 contains 15 residues. This CDR3 is CASSRTGGAVTEAFF. The CDR3 DNA sequence: TGTGCCAGCAGCCGGACAGGGGGCGCAGTCACTGAAGCTTTCTTT. The whole variable domain, filled in from reference TRBV7-3 and TRBJ1-1, reads GAGVSQTPSNKVTEKGKYVELRCDPISGHTALYWYRQSLGQGPEFLIYFQGTGAADDSGLPNDRFFAVRPEGSVSTLKIQRTERGDSAVYLCASSRTGGAVTEAFFGQGTRLTVV.

V usage is TRBV9 and J usage is TRBJ2-1; tentative D call: TRBD1 (5 bases). Trimming took 0 bases from V and 11 from J, leaving 15 bases between them. Germline V gene sequence: CDR1 SGDLS, CDR2 YYNGEE. This CDR3 has 14 amino acids. The CDR3 region has the DNA TGTGCCAGCAGCGTAGCTTATAGGGGTACGAAGCAGTTCTTC. Translated: CASSVAYRGTKQFF.

The J gene is TRBJ1-3, the V gene TRBV6-6; tentatively, D is TRBD1 (6 bases). The V and J ends lost 7 bases and 4 bases respectively, with 20 bases between them. Germline V lookup: CDR1 MNHNY, CDR2 SVGAGI (reference sequence). CDR3 size: 16 residues. CDR3 bases: TGTGCCAGCACATTGGGGGCAGTGGGTCTAGGAAACACCATATATTTT. Its translation is CASTLGAVGLGNTIYF.

This clone was observed a handful of times. The DNA of the CDR3 is TGTGCCAGCAGCAAAGCTCGACAGGCCTATAATTCACCCCTCCACTTT. It yields the protein CASSKARQAYNSPLHF. The chain employs TRBV21-1 and TRBJ1-6; the table's D gene call, TRBD1, was not cross checked with the DNA. TRBV21-1 corresponds to a pseudogene. This CDR3 is 16 amino acids long.

DNA of the CDR3: TGTGCCTGGAGTGTGAGGAGGCAAGAGACCCAGTACTTC. It encodes CAWSVRRQETQYF. V usage is TRBV30 and J usage is TRBJ2-5; the D gene is possibly TRBD2 (5 bases). CDR3 length: 13 amino acids. CDR1 and CDR2 (germline): GTSNPN, SVGIG (reference sequence). The V end lost 0 bases, the J end lost 2 bases, and 7 bases lay between the germline ends.

This chain connects TRBV5-1 to TRBJ1-2; TRBD1 matches at 8 bases. Germline CDR1 SGHRS, CDR2 YFSETQ. CDR3 length: 14 amino acids. J gave up 2 bases and V 4 bases, and 4 bases lay outside the gene matches. CDR3 DNA sequence: TGCGCCAGCAGCAAGGGACAGGAGAACTATGGCTACACCTTC. Translated: CASSKGQENYGYTF.

This clone has more than one count but fewer than ten. V usage is TRBV6-2 or TRBV6-3 and J usage is TRBJ2-7, with D unresolved. The CDR3 consists of 13 residues. Trimming pared 4 bases from V and 3 bases from J, leaving 10 bases between. Germline V gene data show CDR1 as MNHEY and CDR2 as SVGEGT. The CDR3 here is CASSWVRDYEQYF. The CDR3, as DNA: TGTGCCAGCAGTTGGGTTAGGGACTACGAGCAGTACTTC.

This clone was detected a few times. The CDR3 here is CSAAPGQGDGYTF. The CDR3 DNA reads as TGCAGCGCCGCTCCGGGACAGGGGGATGGCTACACCTTC. This sequence joins TRBV29-1 and TRBJ1-2, with TRBD1 matching 11 bases. After removal of 7 bases from V and 6 bases from J, the junction contained 7 bases not matched to a gene. Looked up from germline, CDR1 is SQVTM and CDR2 is ANQGSEA. The CDR3 loop spans 13 amino acids.

This clone is a singleton in its sample. This chain joins TRBV6-2 or TRBV6-3 and TRBJ1-6, with a possible D match to TRBD1 (6 bases). This CDR3 is built from 15 residues. With 5 bases removed from V and 9 bases from J, the gap between germline ends came to 17 bases. CDR1 and CDR2 (germline): MNHEY, SVGEGT. DNA for the CDR3: TGTGCCAGCAGTCCCCGGGACACGGGTTTTTCACCCCTCCACTTT. This gives the protein CASSPRDTGFSPLHF.

This clone appeared a single time. The chain is built from TRBV29-1 and TRBJ2-2, with a weak D call TRBD1 (6 bases). The CDR3 length is 13 residues. CDR1 is SQVTM, CDR2 ANQGSEA, per germline. V was cut by 6 bases and J by 1 base, with 9 bases left in between. The CDR3 spells CSVGTMNTGELFF. The DNA of the CDR3 is TGCAGCGTGGGGACAATGAACACCGGGGAGCTGTTTTTT.

With regard to this clone: Other DNA sequences in this specimen translate into the identical CDR3. The chain combines TRBV5-1 with TRBJ2-5; D is uncertain. The CDR3 has 11 amino acids. Deletions cut 4 bases from V and 2 bases from J, with 3 bases between. In germline, CDR1 is SGHRS, CDR2 YFSETQ. The chain's CDR3 is CASSVQETQYF. The CDR3 nucleotides read TGCGCCAGCAGCGTACAAGAGACCCAGTACTTC.

The J gene is TRBJ2-5, the V gene TRBV5-4; D is possibly TRBD1 or TRBD2 (6 bases each). Germline-derived CDR1 and CDR2 are SGHNT and YYREEE (reference sequence). The CDR3 is 16 amino acids. V shed 4 bases and J shed 4 bases, with 20 bases lying between them. CDR3 loop: CASSPRPRPGAETQYF. The DNA of the CDR3 is TGTGCCAGCAGCCCACGCCCCCGACCGGGGGCAGAGACCCAGTACTTC.